This TCR beta chain was recovered during a study of T-cell reconstitution after alpha-beta-depleted transplantation in children. Unique molecular identifiers were used to barcode this TCRbeta library. MiXCR, run by TCRdb on the PCR reads, gives a single entry per CDR3 protein. Of hundreds of thousands of distinct CDR3 sequences in the sample, 8% to 10% were seen once. The CDR3 has 16 amino acids. CDR1 and CDR2 from the germline V gene are SGHTA and FQGNSA. J lost 2 bases, V lost 3 bases, and 7 bases had no gene match. The TCR originated in a human donor who donated a stem cell graft to a child with acute lymphoblastic leukemia. The J gene is TRBJ2-7, the V gene TRBV7-2; 10 positions agree with TRBD1. The material sequenced was PBMCs from the stem cell graft donor, taken from the stem cell graft. CDR3 sequence reads: CASSFPGTGATYEQYF. The DNA for the CDR3 is TGTGCCAGCAGCTTCCCCGGGACAGGGGCAACCTACGAGCAGTACTTC.